The clone carrying this T cell receptor beta chain came up a few times. The data originate from a study of blood T cell repertoires in COVID-19. Study-level background: From the United States, Italy and Spain came samples of acute and convalescent COVID-19. PBMCs, B-cell-depleted T cells, or T cells provided the cDNA or gDNA that made up the material.

CDR3 length: 13 amino acids. Trimming cost V 4 bases and J 7 bases, with 13 bases left between them. CDR1 is GTSNPN, CDR2 SVGIG, per germline (reference sequence). Method: immunoSEQ multiplex PCR; TCRdb's copy keeps in-frame clones and lacks some. The sample holds approximately 180,000 clones, over 75% seen once. Participants, about 18 to 89 years old, spanned around 26 US areas. Participants' own reports of clinical history determined their cohort assignment. The TCR comes from a human donor with acute COVID-19. The donor label of this sample is uncertain. The rearrangement links TRBV30 to TRBJ2-2; D is unclear. Sequenced: PBMCs or T cells enriched from blood (not recorded which). The CDR3 sequence is CAWKRDSSGELFF. The CDR3 nucleotides read TGTGCCTGGAAGAGAGATTCTAGCGGGGAGCTGTTTTTT. Full variable domain (outside the CDR3, taken from reference TRBV30 and TRBJ2-2): SQTIHQWPATLVQPVGSPLSLECTVEGTSNPNLYWYRQAAGRGLQLLFYSVGIGQISSEVPQNLSASRPQDRQFILSSKKLLLSDSGFYLCAWKRDSSGELFFGEGSRLTVL.